This T cell receptor (beta chain) was found in a study of early T cells in non-severe SARS-CoV-2 infection. Individual cDNA molecules received unique molecular identifiers. One entry per CDR3 protein results from TCRdb running MiXCR on the 5' RACE reads. Here the sample spans some 96,000 distinct CDR3 sequences, less than 15% being singletons. The sequenced sample was whole blood. This clonotype was sampled from an adult who was a healthcare worker with PCR-confirmed SARS-CoV-2 infection or an uninfected control (not recorded which).

The CDR3, as DNA: TGTGCCAGCCGCCCCCAGACGGGGGCTCATGGCTACACCTTC. It translates to CASRPQTGAHGYTF. The J gene is TRBJ1-2, the V gene TRBV12-3 or TRBV12-4; possible D gene TRBD1, 6 bases. The CDR3 loop spans 14 amino acids. V shed 8 bases and J shed 6 bases, with 19 bases lying between them.